A single sample is the source of the 10 T cell receptor beta chains below, sequenced in a study of T cell responses to AZD1222 COVID-19 vaccine. Some clones are missing from TCRdb's copy, which holds only in-frame ones; the method was immunoSEQ multiplex PCR. The sample carries approximately 110,000 clones, about 85% recorded once. The sample consisted of peripheral blood, taken 28 days after the second AZD1222 dose. Receptors originate from an adult who received the AZD1222 COVID-19 vaccine.

The chain is built from TRBV29-1 and TRBJ2-5; no clear D. The CDR3 totals 14 residues. Trimming left V 3 bases short and J 5 bases short, with 16 bases between. The germline V gene encodes CDR1 SQVTM and CDR2 ANQGSEA. CDR3 DNA: TGCAGCGTTGATAGTGACCCGGGCTCGGAGACCCAGTACTTC. Translating it yields CSVDSDPGSETQYF. The entire variable domain, with the rest obtained from reference TRBV29-1 and TRBJ2-5, is as follows: SAVISQKPSRDICQRGTSLTIQCQVDSQVTMMFWYRQQPGQSLTLIATANQGSEATYESGFVIDKFPISRPNLTFSTLTVSNMSPEDSSIYLCSVDSDPGSETQYFGPGTRLLVL.

The chain uses TRBV6-5 and TRBJ2-1; maybe TRBD1 (5 bases). The CDR3 has 14 residues. CDR1 and CDR2 (germline): MNHEY, SVGAGI. The ends were cut back, 1 base at V and 7 bases at J, with 11 bases in the middle. CDR3 in amino acids: CASSYFPGMNEQFF. Written as DNA, the CDR3 is TGTGCCAGCAGTTACTTTCCAGGGATGAATGAGCAGTTCTTC.

The genes are TRBV30 and TRBJ1-4; D is possibly TRBD1 (5 bases). This CDR3 has 14 residues. V lost 4 bases to trimming and J lost 0 bases, with 9 bases between them. Per germline, CDR1 GTSNPN and CDR2 SVGIG (reference sequence). The CDR3 reads CAWTPTATNEKLFF. The CDR3 region has the DNA TGTGCCTGGACCCCGACAGCAACTAATGAAAAACTGTTTTTT.

The gene calls are TRBV3-1 (or the pseudogene TRBV3-2) and TRBJ1-6, with 9 nucleotides matching TRBD1. From germline, CDR1 is LGHDT and CDR2 YNNKEL (reference sequence). V dropped 4 bases and J dropped 9; count of bases not matched to a gene: 7. The length of the CDR3 is 15 residues. The CDR3 nucleotides are TGTGCCAGCAGCCTCCGGACAGGGGATGTTTCACCCCTCCACTTT. It specifies CASSLRTGDVSPLHF.

The CDR3 is CASSPPGQGNSPLHF. As DNA, the CDR3 is TGTGCCAGCTCACCGCCGGGACAGGGGAATTCACCCCTCCACTTT. This rearrangement joins TRBV18 to TRBJ1-6; 10 bases are shared with TRBD1. The CDR3 is made up of 15 amino acids. Germline values: CDR1 KGHSH, CDR2 LQKENI. Unmatched junction bases numbered 3, after V lost 3 bases and J lost 7 bases. The full variable domain, its missing parts supplied by reference TRBV18 and TRBJ1-6, is NAGVMQNPRHLVRRRGQEARLRCSPMKGHSHVYWYRQLPEEGLKFMVYLQKENIIDESGMPKERFSAEFPKEGPSILRIQQVVRGDSAAYFCASSPPGQGNSPLHFGNGTRLTVT.

The chain joins TRBV6-5 to TRBJ2-1, with 11 bases lining up with TRBD2. Trimming took 5 bases from V and 9 from J; bases not matched to a gene: 3. This CDR3 comprises 13 residues. Germline V gene data show CDR1 as MNHEY and CDR2 as SVGAGI. The CDR3 nucleotides read TGTGCCAGCAGTCTAGCGGGGGGAGTTGAGCAGTTCTTC. As protein: CASSLAGGVEQFF.

The V call is TRBV10-3, the J call TRBJ2-1; tentative D call: TRBD2 (7 bases). V lost 6 bases, J lost 4 bases, and 19 bases lay in between. Germline CDR1 and CDR2: ENHRY and SYGVKD. The CDR3 sequence is 16 residues long. CDR3 coding DNA: TGTGCCATCAGCCACGGGTTGGGGGGGCTATACAATGAGCAGTTCTTC. As protein: CAISHGLGGLYNEQFF.

V is TRBV4-2 and J is TRBJ1-5, with a tentative D call TRBD1 (6 bases). The germline V gene has CDR1 LGHNA and CDR2 YNFKEQ. CDR3 length: 13 residues. Trimming left V 1 base short and J 8 bases short, with 9 bases between. CDR3 residues: CASSQVSGEPQHF. CDR3 nucleotide sequence: TGTGCCAGCAGCCAAGTCTCAGGGGAGCCCCAGCATTTT.

The chain combines TRBV11-2 with TRBJ1-1, with D perhaps matching TRBD1 (6 bases). The V gene's germline CDR1 is SGHAT and CDR2 FQNNGV. V shed 4 bases and J shed 1 base, with 13 bases lying between them. This CDR3 is 15 amino acids long. This CDR3 reads CASSYGRGGNTEAFF. CDR3 nucleotides: TGTGCCAGCAGCTACGGGCGAGGGGGGAACACTGAAGCTTTCTTT.

V usage is TRBV24-1 and J usage is TRBJ1-5; TRBD1 matches at 8 bases. Germline lookup yields CDR1 KGHDR and CDR2 SFDVKD. This CDR3 has 15 amino acids. V lost 4 bases and J lost 3; bases outside the gene matches: 4. CDR3 region: CATSDPGQDNQPQHF. In DNA form, the CDR3 reads TGTGCCACCAGTGACCCGGGACAGGACAATCAGCCCCAGCATTTT.